The 11 T cell receptor beta chains presented below share a single source sample, sequenced in a study of T cell repertoires in cytomegalovirus infection. No antigens are known for them. MiXCR, run by TCRdb on the reads, gives a single entry per CDR3 protein. The sample contains approximately 120,000 distinct CDR3 sequences, around 29% of which appear only once. The sample here was CD8+ T cells from cultured PBMCs, taken from culture after CMV antigen stimulation. These receptors came from a human donor in good health (CMV status not recorded). Some clones in this sample may be carry-over from other donors' samples.

This clonotype has only a few counts. The chain couples TRBV27 to TRBJ1-1; D gene uncertain. Germline loops: CDR1 MNHEY, CDR2 SMNVEV (reference sequence). V lost 6 bases and J 1 base, leaving 9 bases between the germline ends. There are 13 residues in the CDR3. In DNA, the CDR3 is TGTGCCAGCAGCCCGGTGGGGAACACTGAAGCTTTCTTT. Its protein product is CASSPVGNTEAFF.

In its sample, this clonotype was seen many times. This chain joins TRBV12-3 or TRBV12-4 and TRBJ2-1; D remains ambiguous. The CDR3 is 14 residues long. V shed 5 bases and J shed 2 bases, with 10 bases lying between them. CDR3 sequence reads: CASSADGTYNEQFF. Here the CDR3 DNA reads TGTGCCAGCAGTGCCGACGGTACCTACAATGAGCAGTTCTTC.

This clonotype turned up a few times. This chain links TRBV2 with TRBJ1-1; D unclear. The CDR3 runs to 10 residues. The germline V and J ends were trimmed by 4 bases and 7 bases, with 4 bases remaining between them. The germline gives CDR1 SNHLY, CDR2 FYNNEI. The CDR3 is CASSGDEAFF. CDR3 nucleotides: TGTGCCAGCAGTGGGGATGAAGCTTTCTTT.

This chain uses TRBV19 with TRBJ2-1, with 8 positions matching TRBD2. V gave up 6 bases and J gave up 3 bases; unmatched junction bases: 7. Germline lookup yields CDR1 LNHDA and CDR2 SQIVND (reference sequence). This CDR3 has 15 amino acids. DNA for the CDR3: TGTGCCAGTAGGCGCCGGCGGGGGGACTACAATGAGCAGTTCTTC. Amino acids: CASRRRRGDYNEQFF.

J is TRBJ1-6 and V is TRBV19; TRBD1 matches at 10 bases. Germline CDR1 is LNHDA and CDR2 is SQIVND (reference sequence). V lost 5 bases, J lost 10 bases, and 2 bases stayed unmatched. The CDR3 spans 13 residues. CDR3 sequence reads: CASSLTGGSPLHF. CDR3 sequence (DNA): TGTGCCAGTAGTTTGACAGGGGGCTCACCCCTCCACTTT.

The table lists this clonotype with a few counts. The CDR3 loop is CASSSYTTGELFF. The CDR3 DNA reads TGTGCCAGCAGCTCATACACCACCGGGGAGCTGTTTTTT. The chain carries TRBV7-3 and TRBJ2-2; D gene ambiguous. This CDR3 has 13 amino acids. CDR1 is SGHTA, CDR2 FQGTGA, per germline. Trimming took 4 bases from V and 4 from J, leaving 7 bases between them.

This clonotype appeared a few times. This chain connects TRBV4-1 to TRBJ1-1; 8 nucleotides match TRBD1. CDR3 length: 14 amino acids. V gave up 6 bases and J gave up 1 base; unmatched junction bases: 4. From germline, CDR1 is MGHRA and CDR2 YSYEKL. Here the CDR3 reads CASRYDRGNTEAFF. DNA of the CDR3: TGCGCCAGCAGGTATGACAGGGGGAACACTGAAGCTTTCTTT.

This clonotype was seen a handful of times. This chain connects TRBV4-1 to TRBJ1-1; no reliable D call. The germline V gene has CDR1 MGHRA and CDR2 YSYEKL. V shed 4 bases and J shed 4 bases, with 16 bases lying between them. The CDR3 runs to 15 residues. The DNA of the CDR3 is TGCGCCAGCAGCCCCCCCCGGGTTGGGTCCACTGAAGCTTTCTTT. Protein sequence: CASSPPRVGSTEAFF.

This rearrangement joins TRBV12-3 or TRBV12-4 to TRBJ2-1, with 12 positions matching TRBD2. The CDR3 runs 16 residues. Losses at the gene ends were 6 bases for V and 3 bases for J; bases not matched to a gene: 6. CDR3 sequence reads: CASSSQTSGGYNEQFF. The CDR3 DNA is TGTGCCAGCAGCTCCCAGACTAGCGGGGGCTACAATGAGCAGTTCTTC.

This clonotype was detected only a few times. This chain uses TRBV13 with TRBJ2-1; 9 bases fit TRBD2. Germline trimming cut 1 base from V and 0 bases from J; bases unmatched to any gene: 4. The CDR3 length is 17 residues. Per germline, CDR1 PRHDT and CDR2 FYEKMQ (reference sequence). In nucleotides, the CDR3 is TGTGCCAGCAGCTTAGATAGCGGGGGAAGCTCCTACAATGAGCAGTTCTTC. This codes for CASSLDSGGSSYNEQFF. The entire variable domain, with the rest obtained from reference TRBV13 and TRBJ2-1, is as follows: AAGVIQSPRHLIKEKRETATLKCYPIPRHDTVYWYQQGPGQDPQFLISFYEKMQSDKGSIPDRFSAQQFSDYHSELNMSSLELGDSALYFCASSLDSGGSSYNEQFFGPGTRLTVL.

The sample holds a few counts of this clonotype. The rearrangement links TRBV28 to TRBJ1-5; D is unresolved. The CDR3 is made up of 16 amino acids. V was cut by 5 bases and J by 2 bases, with 16 bases left in between. Germline CDR1 is MDHEN and CDR2 is SYDVKM. Here the CDR3 DNA reads TGTGCCAGCAGTCGCCCGGCGAGAGAAGGCAATCAGCCCCAGCATTTT. Residues: CASSRPAREGNQPQHF.